This T cell receptor beta chain was captured by sequencing in a study of blood T cells in healthy people across ages. Germline V CDR1 and CDR2: SEHNR, FQNEAQ (reference sequence). J was trimmed by 8 bases and V by 2 bases; bases with no gene match: 14. The CDR3 has 18 residues. A second PCR of about 7 to 12 cycles used a sample-barcoded 5' primer and a J-beta primer mix. A template-switch adaptor that had 12 random nucleotides put a tag on each cDNA molecule. TCRdb re-called the 5' RACE reads through MiXCR, storing one row per CDR3 protein. The data show about 1.6 million distinct CDR3 sequences, about 31% seen once. This clonotype was observed a few times. Its antigen is unknown. Overall study results and limits: Long-lived and aged donors differed, with more naive CD4+ cells and higher diversity in the long-lived.

Sequencing was performed on blood. This clonotype originated in a woman aged 25 to 45 in good health. This chain uses TRBV7-9 with TRBJ2-1; 11 bases match TRBD1. DNA of the CDR3: TGTGCCAGCAGCTTATTGGGATACCGGGACAGGGGGACATATGAGCAGTTCTTC. It codes for CASSLLGYRDRGTYEQFF.